This passage covers 4 T cell receptor beta chains from one sample sequenced in a study of T cells in tumors after PD-1 blockade. Data came from immunoSEQ multiplex PCR; TCRdb stores just in-frame clones and leaves some out. In the table there are roughly 8,000 clones, 55% to 75% of which are singletons. The material was tumor tissue, obtained after anti-PD-1 treatment. Receptors were obtained from a human donor with basal cell carcinoma.

The chain links TRBV29-1 to TRBJ2-3; a possible D gene is TRBD2 (6 bases). Deletions cut 6 bases from V and 0 bases from J, with 16 bases between. The germline CDR1 and CDR2 sequences are SQVTM and ANQGSEA. The CDR3 contains 15 residues. As DNA, the CDR3 is TGCAGCGTCCAAACGGGACTTTCAAGCACAGATACGCAGTATTTT. This sequence encodes CSVQTGLSSTDTQYF.

This chain links TRBV7-8 with TRBJ1-2; D ambiguous. This CDR3 has 13 residues. Germline lookup yields CDR1 SGHVS and CDR2 FQNEAQ. The V and J ends lost 2 bases and 9 bases respectively, with 13 bases between them. In DNA form, the CDR3 reads TGTGCCAGCAGCTTAATGTCTGGCAGGCGCTACACCTTC. Residues: CASSLMSGRRYTF.

The J gene is TRBJ2-2, the V gene TRBV5-1, with 11 nucleotides matching TRBD2. Looked up from germline, CDR1 is SGHRS and CDR2 is YFSETQ. The CDR3 covers 18 residues. J gave up 0 bases and V 1 base, and 5 bases lay outside the gene matches. This CDR3 is CASSLRTSGGTNTGELFF. CDR3 nucleotide sequence: TGCGCCAGCAGCTTGAGAACTAGCGGGGGCACGAACACCGGGGAGCTGTTTTTT.

This chain links TRBV2 with TRBJ2-1; TRBD2 matches at 11 bases. V was pared by 4 bases and J by 4 bases, with 3 bases of the junction left unmatched. CDR1 is SNHLY and CDR2 is FYNNEI in the germline V gene. The CDR3 is made up of 15 amino acids. The CDR3 reads CASSVPSGGYNEQFF. CDR3 DNA: TGTGCCAGCAGTGTTCCTAGCGGGGGGTACAATGAGCAGTTCTTC.